Listed below are T cell receptor beta chains from one sample, sequenced in a study of cytomegalovirus exposure and HLA in healthy donors. The repertoire was sequenced with immunoSEQ multiplex PCR; TCRdb's copy has only in-frame clones and lacks some. The table has about 82,000 clones, less than 80% seen once. Sequencing was carried out using PBMCs. These receptors were obtained from a man between 25 and 39 years old in good health and CMV-seropositive. The CDR3 runs from the conserved cysteine through the conserved F or W. A D gene is named only where the DNA matches it firmly. Not all rows give a size; the values are once, few, many and, for expanded clones, a class.

j_call v_call clone_size d_call cdr3_nt cdr3_aa
TRBJ1-2 TRBV10-3 NA TRBD1 TGTGCCGTTGTGGGGGACAGGGGCTACACCTTC CAVVGDRGYTF
TRBJ2-7 TRBV19 NA NA TGTGCCAGTAGTTATGCAGGGGAAGCCTACGAGCAGTACTTC CASSYAGEAYEQYF
TRBJ2-7 TRBV29-1 NA NA TGCAGCGTTGAAGATCTTGAGAGCTCCTACGAGCAGTACTTC CSVEDLESSYEQYF
TRBJ2-2 TRBV7-9 few NA TGTGCCAGCAGCTCATACACCGGGGAGCTGTTTTTT CASSSYTGELFF
TRBJ1-5 TRBV7-8 NA NA TGTGCCAGCAGCTCTCCGGGCAATCAGCCCCAGCATTTT CASSSPGNQPQHF
TRBJ2-3 TRBV30 NA NA TGTGCCTGGAGACAAACTAGAGATACGCAGTATTTT CAWRQTRDTQYF
TRBJ2-2 TRBV7-2 NA NA TGTGCCAGCACCCAGACCCGGGGGGCGGGAGTGGACGGGGAGCTGTTTTTT CASTQTRGAGVDGELFF
TRBJ1-1 TRBV7-8 few TRBD1 TGTGCCAGCAGTCCACAGGGGACAATGAACACTGAAGCTTTCTTT CASSPQGTMNTEAFF
TRBJ1-1 TRBV19 NA TRBD1 TGTGCCAGTAGTGGCGTGGGACAGGGGAACACTGAAGCTTTCTTT CASSGVGQGNTEAFF
TRBJ1-3 TRBV6-5 NA NA TGTGCCAGCAGTTACGGCACCCTCTCTGGAAACACCATATATTTT CASSYGTLSGNTIYF
TRBJ2-7 TRBV29-1 NA NA TGCAGCGTACTCAGGGGTACCTACGAGCAGTACTTC CSVLRGTYEQYF
TRBJ2-2 TRBV5-1 NA TRBD2 TGCGCCAGCAGCGTGACTAGCGCGAGTTCCAACACCGGGGAGCTGTTTTTT CASSVTSASSNTGELFF
TRBJ1-6 TRBV27 NA TRBD1 TGTGCCAGCAGTCAGGACAGGGTAGGGAATTCACCCCTCCACTTT CASSQDRVGNSPLHF
TRBJ2-7 TRBV28 NA NA TGTGCCAGCAGTGTTCAGGGTTACGAGCAGTGCTTC CASSVQGYEQCF
TRBJ2-7 TRBV7-3 few TRBD1 TGTGCCAGCAGCTCCGGGACAGGGAGCCCCTACGAGCAGTACTTC CASSSGTGSPYEQYF
TRBJ2-2 TRBV4-1 NA TRBD1 TGCGCCAGCAGCCAAGTTTCACAGGGGCCCGGGGAGCTGTTTTTT CASSQVSQGPGELFF